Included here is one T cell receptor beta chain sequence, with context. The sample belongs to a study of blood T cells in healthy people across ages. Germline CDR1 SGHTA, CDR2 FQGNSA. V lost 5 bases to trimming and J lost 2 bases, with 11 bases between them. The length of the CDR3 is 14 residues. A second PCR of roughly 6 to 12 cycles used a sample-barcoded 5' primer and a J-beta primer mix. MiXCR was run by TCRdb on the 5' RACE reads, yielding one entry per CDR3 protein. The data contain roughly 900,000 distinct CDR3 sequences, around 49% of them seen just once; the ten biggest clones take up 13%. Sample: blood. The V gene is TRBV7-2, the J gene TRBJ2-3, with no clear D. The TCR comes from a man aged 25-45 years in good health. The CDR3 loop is CASSLCGVTDTQYF. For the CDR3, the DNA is TGTGCCAGCAGCCTTTGTGGGGTCACAGATACGCAGTATTTT.